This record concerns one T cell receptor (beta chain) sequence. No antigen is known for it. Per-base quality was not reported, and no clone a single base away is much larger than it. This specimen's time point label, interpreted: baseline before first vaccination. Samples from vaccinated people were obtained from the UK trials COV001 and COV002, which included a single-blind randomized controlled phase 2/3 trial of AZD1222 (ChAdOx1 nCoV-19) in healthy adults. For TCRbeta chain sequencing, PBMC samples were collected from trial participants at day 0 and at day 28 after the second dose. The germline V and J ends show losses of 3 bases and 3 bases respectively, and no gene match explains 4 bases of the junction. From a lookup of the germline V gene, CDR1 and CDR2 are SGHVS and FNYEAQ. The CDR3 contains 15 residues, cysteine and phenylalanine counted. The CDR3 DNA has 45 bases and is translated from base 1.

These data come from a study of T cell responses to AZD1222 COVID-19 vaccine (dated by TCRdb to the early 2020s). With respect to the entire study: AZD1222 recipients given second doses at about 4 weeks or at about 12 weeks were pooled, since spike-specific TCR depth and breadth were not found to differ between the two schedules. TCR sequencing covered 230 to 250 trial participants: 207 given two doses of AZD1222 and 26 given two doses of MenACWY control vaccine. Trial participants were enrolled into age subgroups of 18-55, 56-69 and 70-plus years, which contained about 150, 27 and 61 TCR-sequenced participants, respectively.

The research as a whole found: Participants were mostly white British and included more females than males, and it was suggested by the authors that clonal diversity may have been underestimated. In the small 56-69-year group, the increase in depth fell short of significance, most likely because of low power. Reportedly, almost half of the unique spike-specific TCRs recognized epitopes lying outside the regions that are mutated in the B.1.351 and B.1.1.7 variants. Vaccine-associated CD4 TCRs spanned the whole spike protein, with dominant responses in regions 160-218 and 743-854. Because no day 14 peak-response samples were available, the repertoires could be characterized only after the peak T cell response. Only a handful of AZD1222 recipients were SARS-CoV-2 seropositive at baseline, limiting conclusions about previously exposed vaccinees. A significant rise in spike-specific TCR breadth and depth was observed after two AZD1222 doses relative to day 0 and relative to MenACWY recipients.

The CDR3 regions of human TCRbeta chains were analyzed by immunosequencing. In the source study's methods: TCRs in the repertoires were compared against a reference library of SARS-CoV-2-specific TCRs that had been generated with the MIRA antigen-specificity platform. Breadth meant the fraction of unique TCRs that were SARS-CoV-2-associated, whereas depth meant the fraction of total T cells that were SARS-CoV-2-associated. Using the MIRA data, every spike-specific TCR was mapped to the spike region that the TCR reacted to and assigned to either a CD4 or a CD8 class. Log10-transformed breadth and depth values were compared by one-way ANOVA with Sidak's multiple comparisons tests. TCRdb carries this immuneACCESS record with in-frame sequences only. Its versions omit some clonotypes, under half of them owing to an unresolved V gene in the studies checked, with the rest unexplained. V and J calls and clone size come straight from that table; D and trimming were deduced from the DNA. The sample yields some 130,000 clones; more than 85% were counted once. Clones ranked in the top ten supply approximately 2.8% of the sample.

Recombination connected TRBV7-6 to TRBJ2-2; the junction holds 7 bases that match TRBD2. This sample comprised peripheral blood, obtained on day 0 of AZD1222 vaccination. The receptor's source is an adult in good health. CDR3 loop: CASSLWGGHTGELFF. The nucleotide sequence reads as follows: TGTGCCAGCAGCTTGTGGGGAGGGCACACCGGGGAGCTGTTTTTT.